This is a list of T cell receptor beta chains from one sample in a study of vaccination effects on CD4 cells after COVID-19. Sequenced by immunoSEQ multiplex PCR; TCRdb stores in-frame clones only, minus some. In the table there are more than 60,000 clones, around 70% of which are singletons. Their antigens are not known. The sample in question was CD4+ T cells from PBMCs cultured without peptide, obtained after COVID-19 vaccination. The receptors derive from a human donor who received a COVID-19 vaccine. The CDR3 runs from the conserved cysteine through the conserved F or W. The order of the fields is J gene, V gene, clone size, D gene, CDR3 DNA, CDR3 protein. D genes are given only for firm matches. Clone size appears in some rows only: once, few, many, or a class for an expanded clone.

TRBJ2-1 | TRBV24-1 | NA | NA | TGTGCCACCAGTGATGAGCCAGACTACAATGAGCAGTTCTTC | CATSDEPDYNEQFF
TRBJ1-1 | TRBV7-9 | NA | TRBD1 | TGTGCCAGCAGCTTAGCCTCCCAGGGGGCTGCTTTCTTT | CASSLASQGAAFF
TRBJ2-5 | TRBV15 | NA | TRBD1 | TGTGCCACCAGCAGGACAGGGGGCATGGAGACCCAGTACTTC | CATSRTGGMETQYF
TRBJ1-1 | TRBV6-5 | NA | NA | TGTGCCAGCAGTTACTCGATGCCGAGAGGGAAGGAAGCTTTCTTT | CASSYSMPRGKEAFF
TRBJ2-1 | TRBV2 | NA | NA | TGTGCCAGCAGTATCGACAGTCTCAATGAGCAGTTCTTC | CASSIDSLNEQFF
TRBJ1-4 | TRBV5-1 | NA | TRBD1 | TGCGCCAGCAGCCCGAGGGACAGTAACAATGAAAAACTGTTTTTT | CASSPRDSNNEKLFF
TRBJ2-3 | TRBV7-2 | few | NA | TGTGCCAGCAGCTCCCGGGGTGGAGGAAACACAGATACGCAGTATTTT | CASSSRGGGNTDTQYF
TRBJ1-5 | TRBV29-1 | NA | TRBD1 | TGCAGCGTTGGGACAGGAAGCAATCAGCCCCAGCATTTT | CSVGTGSNQPQHF
TRBJ2-2 | TRBV28 | NA | NA | TGTGCCAGCCTGCCGGGACCGCTTAGCGGGGAGCTGTTTTTT | CASLPGPLSGELFF
TRBJ2-5 | TRBV4-3 | NA | TRBD2 | TGCGCCAGCAGCCAAGGGTTTACAGGAGCGGGGCAAGAGACCCAGTACTTC | CASSQGFTGAGQETQYF
TRBJ2-1 | TRBV7-2 | once | TRBD2 | TGTGCCAGCAGCTTAGGGGCCGGCACTAGCGGGGGGCGGGGTGAGCAGTTCTTC | CASSLGAGTSGGRGEQFF
TRBJ1-4 | TRBV19 | NA | NA | TGTGCCAGTACCCCTTGGGGACAACGAGTATCTGAAAAACTGTTTTTT | CASTPWGQRVSEKLFF
TRBJ2-1 | TRBV9 | few | NA | TGTGCCAGCAGCGCTTCACTACTCCAGTACAATGAGCAGTTCTTC | CASSASLLQYNEQFF
TRBJ1-4 | TRBV4-3 | NA | NA | TGCGCCAGCAGCCAAAGCCAGGGGAGGAATGAAAAACTGTTTTTT | CASSQSQGRNEKLFF
TRBJ1-2 | TRBV3-1/TRBV3-2 | few | NA | TGTGCCAGCAGCCAGGGCTTATCTAACTATGGCTACACCTTC | CASSQGLSNYGYTF
TRBJ2-3 | TRBV20-1 | NA | TRBD2 | TGCAGTGCTAGTGGGCTAGGGGCGGGGGGGCGAGATACGCAGTATTTT | CSASGLGAGGRDTQYF
TRBJ1-3 | TRBV28 | once | NA | TGTGCCAGCAGTTTCGGGGCTTACTCTGGAAACACCATATATTTT | CASSFGAYSGNTIYF
TRBJ1-1 | TRBV2 | few | NA | TGTGCCAGCTGGGTGGGCACTGAAGCTTTCTTT | CASWVGTEAFF
TRBJ2-1 | TRBV27 | NA | TRBD1 | TGTGCCAGCAGTTTATGGGACAGAGACTACAATGAGCAGTTCTTC | CASSLWDRDYNEQFF
TRBJ2-5 | TRBV5-1 | NA | NA | TGCGCCAGCAGCTTGTTCGGTTTGGGCAGCACCCAAGAGACCCAGTACTTC | CASSLFGLGSTQETQYF
TRBJ1-2 | TRBV19 | NA | NA | TGTGCCAGTAGTATTGAACTCTATGGCTACACCTTC | CASSIELYGYTF
TRBJ1-6 | TRBV11-2 | NA | NA | TGTGCCAGCAGCCCCAGGCCAGGGGATTCACCCCTCCACTTT | CASSPRPGDSPLHF